These T cell receptor beta chains were read from a single sample in a study of cytomegalovirus exposure and HLA in healthy donors. Here immunoSEQ multiplex PCR was the method, and the copy in TCRdb shows in-frame clones only, minus some. The sample holds 60,000 to 90,000 clones, 94% seen once. Specimen: PBMCs. All receptors derive from a woman aged 18-29 years in good health and CMV-seronegative. CDR3s include the opening cysteine and the closing phenylalanine or tryptophan. Each record gives: V gene, J gene, CDR3 protein.

v_gene: TRBV5-1
j_gene: TRBJ2-5
CDR3aa: CASSLVRGGQETQYF

v_gene: TRBV30
j_gene: TRBJ2-1
CDR3aa: CAWGSAAGGPNEQFF

v_gene: TRBV6-5
j_gene: TRBJ2-5
CDR3aa: CASSYGAGVNGETQYF

v_gene: TRBV28
j_gene: TRBJ2-7
CDR3aa: CASSLELAGAYEQYF

v_gene: TRBV5-8
j_gene: TRBJ1-5
CDR3aa: CASSLVRSGNQPQHF

v_gene: TRBV23-1
j_gene: TRBJ1-2
CDR3aa: CASSQFRRWAGVYGYTF

v_gene: TRBV30
j_gene: TRBJ1-4
CDR3aa: CAWRSDRVKLFF

v_gene: TRBV18
j_gene: TRBJ1-5
CDR3aa: CASSPAMGSKVQPQHF

v_gene: TRBV7-9
j_gene: TRBJ1-4
CDR3aa: CASSWGSGGSEKLFF

v_gene: TRBV7-8
j_gene: TRBJ2-1
CDR3aa: CAAGGYMNNEQFF

v_gene: TRBV2
j_gene: TRBJ1-4
CDR3aa: CASSGQGEGKLFF

v_gene: TRBV27
j_gene: TRBJ2-7
CDR3aa: CASSTSTLSYEQYF

v_gene: TRBV15
j_gene: TRBJ1-3
CDR3aa: CATSRDSGRHGNTIYF

v_gene: TRBV6-5
j_gene: TRBJ1-3
CDR3aa: CASGRGPDGNTIYF

v_gene: TRBV19
j_gene: TRBJ1-5
CDR3aa: CASTFRSRDGAINPQHF